The entry that follows covers one T cell receptor (beta chain) sequence. In this sample, this clonotype turned up many times. The antigen it binds to is not known. No base quality values were provided; no much bigger clone lies one nucleotide off. The germline V gene (reference sequence) yields LNHNV for CDR1 and YYDKDF for CDR2. Its CDR3 holds 14 amino acids, cysteine through phenylalanine. The DNA shown is the 42-base CDR3, in frame from base 1. V sheds 1 base and J sheds 0 bases, leaving 6 bases between their ends. This sample is part of a study of Graves' ophthalmopathy and Graves' hyperthyroidism (dated by TCRdb to the late 2010s). About the study as a whole: Hyperthyroidism was considered stable if no progression to ophthalmopathy occurred within 18 months of follow-up. The study used TCR beta repertoire signatures to distinguish Graves' ophthalmopathy from Graves' hyperthyroidism and to predict progression to ophthalmopathy. In total, 135 blood samples were TCR-sequenced: approximately 42 ophthalmopathy, about 75 hyperthyroidism and around 17 hyperthyroidism-to-ophthalmopathy patients. To explore V-J signatures distinguishing ophthalmopathy from hyperthyroidism, a discovery set of around 100 patients (around 44 ophthalmopathy, 57 stable hyperthyroidism) was enrolled. For independent validation, a separate cohort was made up of approximately 19 hyperthyroidism patients plus 17 patients who later progressed from hyperthyroidism to ophthalmopathy. In six hyperthyroidism patients, T-cell repertoires of thyroid tissue and blood were compared. Once sampling was done, hyperthyroidism patients were given methimazole at a starting dose of 30 mg daily, while ophthalmopathy patients were given high-dose intravenous methylprednisolone. Broader findings and caveats from the paper: Among expanded thyroid clonotypes with frequency above 0.001, most also showed up in blood, which suggests that blood repertoires may reflect the thyroid immune response. No statistical method was used to set the sample size in advance, and the investigators knew which group each participant was assigned to. In validation, the model predicted ophthalmopathy progression with roughly 68% sensitivity and roughly 72% specificity; around twelve predicted patients were CT-confirmed with GO in a median of 6.5 months. The 13-signature model separated ophthalmopathy from stable hyperthyroidism with 87.88% sensitivity and about 81% specificity in cross-validation, and 80%/75% in the test set.

TCR beta CDR3 regions were amplified from RNA transcripts for repertoire sequencing. HTBI primers and the Qiagen OneStep RT-PCR kit were used in a first-round RT-PCR, which was followed by a second-round multiplex PCR, size selection and purification. Libraries were sequenced paired-end with 100 bp reads on an Illumina HiSeq2000. The source study handled its data this way. SOAPnuke was used for read processing, and reads with adapters, uncalled bases, a mean Phred below 15, or no exact constant-primer or identifier match were discarded. COPE v1.2.5 was used to merge high-quality paired reads. Each unique nucleotide sequence was treated as a clonotype, and MiTCR v1.1 was used to align the clonotypes to the IMGT TRB V, D and J references. Analysis was restricted to V-J combinations with a frequency above 0.0001, which covered 99.2% of repertoires. A TCR clonal expansion and chaos score per V-J combination was defined as the ratio of F50 clonal expansion to chaos observed in the TCRdist matrix. Features were reduced by Welch's t-statistics and random forest to 10 to 15 V-J combinations, which fed a naive Bayes classifier. The similarity between thyroid and blood repertoires was quantified using the Morisita-Horn index. The public sequencing data were trimmed at Q25 with fastp and processed into clonotypes with MiXCR by TCRdb, which kept only in-frame beta chains. Every CDR3 protein is listed once, alongside the most common genes and DNA of its rows. TCRdb assigned the V and J calls; the authors' analysis was not used. Within this sample are around 1.1 million distinct CDR3 sequences, with about 36% of them counted one time only. The ten largest clones represent over 8.5% of the sample.

Hyperthyroidism patients were newly diagnosed, were aged 18 to 65 years, and had a disease duration under 2 months. Patients were excluded if they had other autoimmune diseases, uncontrolled infections, pregnancy or lactation. Clinical symptoms, serum thyroxine, TRAb, thyroid ultrasound and orbital computed tomography were used for diagnosis. Total RNA was extracted with Trizol reagent and quality-checked on an Agilent 2100 Bioanalyzer. The receptor's source is an adult man with Graves' hyperthyroidism. The sample comprised peripheral blood or thyroid tissue (not recorded which). Here the chain combines TRBV15 and TRBJ2-5, with TRBD1 tentatively as D gene (5 bases match). In nucleotides, the sequence is TGTGCCACCAGCAGAGGACAGCACCAAGAGACCCAGTACTTC. Its protein reads: CATSRGQHQETQYF.